This T cell receptor beta chain is drawn from a study of cytomegalovirus exposure and HLA in healthy donors. Trimming took 0 bases from V and 1 from J, leaving 10 bases between them. Germline V gene lookup returns CDR1 LNHDA and CDR2 SQIVND (reference sequence). The CDR3 spans 15 residues. Primers for the PCR totalled 60 Vbeta and 13 Jbeta. Only in-frame clones appear in the TCRdb table, and some are missing; sequencing was by immunoSEQ multiplex PCR. The sample consists of around 130,000 clones, around 8.5% of them appearing once. General study points: About 87% or about 30% of the time was how often most TCR beta V segments were productive, according to an earlier analysis. When the data were analyzed later, several of the most significant clusters appeared to be linked to common viral pathogens.

Comments on this clone: No antigen is known for it.

The sample comprised PBMCs. The genes are TRBV19 and TRBJ2-7; D might be TRBD1 (5 bases). The TCR was taken from a man aged 35 to 55 in good health and CMV-seronegative. CDR3: CASSIDLDISYEQYF. For the CDR3, the DNA is TGTGCCAGTAGTATAGATCTGGACATTTCCTACGAGCAGTACTTC.